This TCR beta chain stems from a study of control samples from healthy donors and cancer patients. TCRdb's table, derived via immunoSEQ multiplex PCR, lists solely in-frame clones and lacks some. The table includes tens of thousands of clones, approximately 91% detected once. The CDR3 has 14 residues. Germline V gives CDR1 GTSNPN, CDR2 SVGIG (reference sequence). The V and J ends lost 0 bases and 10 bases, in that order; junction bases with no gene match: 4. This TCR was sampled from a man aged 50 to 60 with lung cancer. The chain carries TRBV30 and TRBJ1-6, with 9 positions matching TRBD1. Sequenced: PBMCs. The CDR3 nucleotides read TGTGCCTGGAGTGTAACAGGGGGCAGCTCACCCCTCCACTTT. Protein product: CAWSVTGGSSPLHF.